Included here is one T cell receptor beta chain sequence, with context. The CDR3 consists of 13 residues. CDR1 is SQVTM and CDR2 is ANQGSEA in the germline V gene. Trimming cost V 4 bases and J 0 bases, with 10 bases left between them. Treatment of the sample: oral pan-JAK inhibitor, 5-10 mg twice daily. This entry belongs to a study of CD8+ T cells in alopecia areata. Across the study: Among treated patients, severity was scored by affected scalp area percentage.

Following RNA extraction, reverse transcription yielded cDNA that acted as the sequencing template. Here immunoSEQ multiplex PCR was the method, and the copy in TCRdb shows in-frame clones only, minus some. This sample carries 170,000 or so clones, about 48% of them seen once, and the ten largest clones take 11%. Source: CD8+ T cells sorted from blood, taken at week 24, from a patient treated with tofacitinib. The chain combines TRBV29-1 with TRBJ2-7; the D gene is possibly TRBD1 (6 bases). The clonotype originates from a human donor with alopecia areata. The CDR3 DNA reads as TGCAGCGTTGCTCCGGACAGCTCCTACGAGCAGTACTTC. It specifies CSVAPDSSYEQYF.